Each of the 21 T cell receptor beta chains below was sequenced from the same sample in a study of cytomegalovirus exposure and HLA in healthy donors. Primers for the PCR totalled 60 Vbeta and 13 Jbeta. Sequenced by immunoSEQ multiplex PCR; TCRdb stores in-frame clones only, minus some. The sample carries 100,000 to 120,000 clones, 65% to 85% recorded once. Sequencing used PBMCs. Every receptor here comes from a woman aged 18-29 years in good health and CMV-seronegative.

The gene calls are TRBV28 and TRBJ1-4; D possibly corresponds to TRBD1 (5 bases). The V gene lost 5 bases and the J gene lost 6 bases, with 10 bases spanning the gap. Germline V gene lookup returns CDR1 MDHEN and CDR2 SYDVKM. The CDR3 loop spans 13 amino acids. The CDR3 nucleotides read TGTGCCAGCAGTGAGGGAGGGGATGAAAAACTGTTTTTT. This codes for CASSEGGDEKLFF.

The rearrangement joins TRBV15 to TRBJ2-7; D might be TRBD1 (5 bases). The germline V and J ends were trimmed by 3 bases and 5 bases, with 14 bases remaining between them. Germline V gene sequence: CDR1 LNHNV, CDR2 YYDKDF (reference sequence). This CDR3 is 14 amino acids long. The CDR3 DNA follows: TGTGCCACCAGCAGTAGAAGGGGCTCGGACGAGCAGTACTTC. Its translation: CATSSRRGSDEQYF.

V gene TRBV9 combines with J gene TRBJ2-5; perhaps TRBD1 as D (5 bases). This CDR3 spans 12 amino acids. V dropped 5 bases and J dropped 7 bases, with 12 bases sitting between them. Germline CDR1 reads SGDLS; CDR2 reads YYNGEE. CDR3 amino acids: CASRARDGTQYF. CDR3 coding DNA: TGTGCCAGCAGAGCCAGGGATGGGACCCAGTACTTC.

The CDR3 loop is CASSLETGYTEAFF. The CDR3 DNA follows: TGCGCCAGCAGCTTGGAGACGGGATACACTGAAGCTTTCTTT. The rearrangement links TRBV5-1 to TRBJ1-1; no reliable D call. CDR1 and CDR2 (germline): SGHRS, YFSETQ. V was clipped by 0 bases and J by 3 bases, with 9 bases between them. This CDR3 comprises 14 residues.

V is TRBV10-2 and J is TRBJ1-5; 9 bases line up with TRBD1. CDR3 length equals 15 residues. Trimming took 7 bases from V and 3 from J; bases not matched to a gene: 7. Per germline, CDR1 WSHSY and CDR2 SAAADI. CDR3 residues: CASTTGQGNNQPQHF. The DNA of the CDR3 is TGCGCCAGCACTACGGGACAGGGAAACAATCAGCCCCAGCATTTT.

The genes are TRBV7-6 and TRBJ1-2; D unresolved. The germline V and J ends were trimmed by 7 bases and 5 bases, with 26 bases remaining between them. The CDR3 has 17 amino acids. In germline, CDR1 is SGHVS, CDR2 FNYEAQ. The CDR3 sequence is CASTPLPLGRLGYGYTF. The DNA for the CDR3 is TGTGCCAGCACCCCTCTTCCCCTTGGGCGTCTTGGGTATGGCTACACCTTC.

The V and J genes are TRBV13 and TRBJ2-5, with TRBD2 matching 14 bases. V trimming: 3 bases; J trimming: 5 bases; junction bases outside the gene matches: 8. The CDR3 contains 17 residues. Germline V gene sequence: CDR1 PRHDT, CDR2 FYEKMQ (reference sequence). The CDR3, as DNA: TGTGCCAGCAGCTTGAGGAAGGGGACTAGCGGGGGTGAGACCCAGTACTTC. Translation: CASSLRKGTSGGETQYF.

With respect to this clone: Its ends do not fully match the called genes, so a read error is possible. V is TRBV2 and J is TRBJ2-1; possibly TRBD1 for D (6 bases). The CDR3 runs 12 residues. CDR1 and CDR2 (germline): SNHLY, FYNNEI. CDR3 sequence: CASTEQGNEQFF. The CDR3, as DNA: TGTGCCAGCACTGAACAGGGAAATGAGCAGTTCTTC.

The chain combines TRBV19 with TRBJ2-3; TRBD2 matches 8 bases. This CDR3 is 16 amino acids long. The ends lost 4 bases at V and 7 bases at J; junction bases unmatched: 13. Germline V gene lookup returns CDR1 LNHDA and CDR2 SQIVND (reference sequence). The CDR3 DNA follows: TGTGCCAGTAGTAGACTCGGGGGGGCCGGTTTATATACGCAGTATTTT. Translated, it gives CASSRLGGAGLYTQYF. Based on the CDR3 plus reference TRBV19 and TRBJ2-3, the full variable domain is DGGITQSPKYLFRKEGQNVTLSCEQNLNHDAMYWYRQDPGQGLRLIYYSQIVNDFQKGDIAEGYSVSREKKESFPLTVTSAQKNPTAFYLCASSRLGGAGLYTQYFGPGTRLTVL.

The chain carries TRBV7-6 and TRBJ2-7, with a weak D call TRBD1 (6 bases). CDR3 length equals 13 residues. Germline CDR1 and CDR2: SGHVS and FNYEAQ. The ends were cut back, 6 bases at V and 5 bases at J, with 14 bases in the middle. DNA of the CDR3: TGTGCCAGCAGTCAGGGGCCCGGGCACGAGCAGTACTTC. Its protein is CASSQGPGHEQYF. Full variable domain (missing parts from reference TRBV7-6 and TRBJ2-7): GAGVSQSPRYKVTKRGQDVALRCDPISGHVSLYWYRQALGQGPEFLTYFNYEAQQDKSGLPNDRFSAERPEGSISTLTIQRTEQRDSAMYRCASSQGPGHEQYFGPGTRLTVT.

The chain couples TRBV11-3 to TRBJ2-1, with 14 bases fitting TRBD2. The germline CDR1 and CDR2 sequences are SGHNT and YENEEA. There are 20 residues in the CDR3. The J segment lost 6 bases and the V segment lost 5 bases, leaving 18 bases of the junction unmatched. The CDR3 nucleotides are TGTGCCAGCAGCCAAAGAGACGTCCGTGAGGGACTAGCGGGAGCCAATGAGCAGTTCTTC. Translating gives CASSQRDVREGLAGANEQFF.

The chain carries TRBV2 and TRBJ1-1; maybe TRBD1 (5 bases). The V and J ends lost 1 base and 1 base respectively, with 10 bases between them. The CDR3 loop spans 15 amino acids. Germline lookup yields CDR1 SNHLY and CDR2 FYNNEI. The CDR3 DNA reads TGTGCCAGCAGTGAAGGGAGGGGTTGGAACACTGAAGCTTTCTTT. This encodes CASSEGRGWNTEAFF.

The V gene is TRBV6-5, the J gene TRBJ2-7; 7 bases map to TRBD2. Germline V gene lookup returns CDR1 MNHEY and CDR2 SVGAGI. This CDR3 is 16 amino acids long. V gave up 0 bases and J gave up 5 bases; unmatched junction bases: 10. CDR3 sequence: CASSYSKVGGPHEQYF. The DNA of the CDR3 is TGTGCCAGCAGTTACTCGAAGGTGGGAGGGCCCCACGAGCAGTACTTC.

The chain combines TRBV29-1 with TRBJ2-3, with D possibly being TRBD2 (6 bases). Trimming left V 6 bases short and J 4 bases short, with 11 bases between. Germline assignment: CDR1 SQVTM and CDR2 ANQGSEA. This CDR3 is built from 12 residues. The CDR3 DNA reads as TGCAGCGTGTTATGGGGGGCAGATACGCAGTATTTT. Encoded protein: CSVLWGADTQYF.

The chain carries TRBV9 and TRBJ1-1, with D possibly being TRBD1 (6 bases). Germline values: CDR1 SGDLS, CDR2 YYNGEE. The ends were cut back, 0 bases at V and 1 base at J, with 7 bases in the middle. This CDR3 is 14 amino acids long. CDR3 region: CASSVADRNTEAFF. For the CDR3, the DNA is TGTGCCAGCAGCGTAGCGGACAGGAACACTGAAGCTTTCTTT.

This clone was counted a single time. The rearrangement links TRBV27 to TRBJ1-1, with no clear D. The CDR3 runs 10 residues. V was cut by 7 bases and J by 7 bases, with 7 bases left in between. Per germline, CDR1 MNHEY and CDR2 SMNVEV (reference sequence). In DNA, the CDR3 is TGTGCCAGCACCCTATTTGAAGCTTTCTTT. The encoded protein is CASTLFEAFF.

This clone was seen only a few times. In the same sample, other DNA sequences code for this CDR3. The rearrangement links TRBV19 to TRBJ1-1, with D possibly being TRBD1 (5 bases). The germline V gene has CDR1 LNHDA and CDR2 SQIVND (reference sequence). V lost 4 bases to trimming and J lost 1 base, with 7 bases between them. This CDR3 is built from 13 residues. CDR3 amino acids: CASSTTANTEAFF. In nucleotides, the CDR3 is TGTGCCAGTAGTACGACAGCGAACACTGAAGCTTTCTTT.

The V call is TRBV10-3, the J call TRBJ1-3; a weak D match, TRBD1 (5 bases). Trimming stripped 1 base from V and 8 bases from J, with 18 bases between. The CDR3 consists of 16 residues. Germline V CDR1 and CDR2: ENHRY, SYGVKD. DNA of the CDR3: TGTGCCATCAGTGAGTGGGGCGACAGCGCTGTGGACACCATATATTTT. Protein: CAISEWGDSAVDTIYF.

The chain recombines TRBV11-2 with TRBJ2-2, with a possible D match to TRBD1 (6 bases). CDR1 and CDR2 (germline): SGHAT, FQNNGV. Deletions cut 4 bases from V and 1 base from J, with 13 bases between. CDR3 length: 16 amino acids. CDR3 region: CASSSQRTVNTGELFF. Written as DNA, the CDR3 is TGTGCCAGCAGCTCCCAGAGGACAGTGAACACCGGGGAGCTGTTTTTT.

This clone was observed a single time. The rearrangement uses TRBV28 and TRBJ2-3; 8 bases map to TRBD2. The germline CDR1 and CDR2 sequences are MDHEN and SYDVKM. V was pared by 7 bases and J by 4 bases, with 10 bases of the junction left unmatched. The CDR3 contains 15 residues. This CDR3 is CASTSGGEGPDTQYF. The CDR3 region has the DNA TGTGCCAGCACCTCGGGGGGGGAGGGCCCAGATACGCAGTATTTT.

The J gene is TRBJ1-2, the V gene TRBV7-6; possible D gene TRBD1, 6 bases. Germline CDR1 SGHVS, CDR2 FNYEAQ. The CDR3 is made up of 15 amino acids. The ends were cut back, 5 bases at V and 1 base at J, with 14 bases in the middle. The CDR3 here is CASSLRDTDNYGYTF. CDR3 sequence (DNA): TGTGCCAGCAGCCTCCGGGACACCGATAACTATGGCTACACCTTC.